This entry describes one T cell receptor (beta chain). The data were obtained in a study of T cells after somatic rescue of genetic block. Measured with immunoSEQ multiplex PCR; TCRdb has only the in-frame clones, and not every one. The sample gives tens of thousands of clones, around 89% of which show up once; 1.5% to 2% is in the top ten. V shed 4 bases and J 3 bases; nucleotides not matched to a gene: 7. The CDR3 spans 15 residues. Germline values: CDR1 SGHRS, CDR2 YFSETQ. This sequence was found in a woman under 30. This chain links TRBV5-1 with TRBJ2-7, with 10 bases aligning to TRBD2. The sample consisted of peripheral blood mononuclear cells (PBMCs). The CDR3 DNA follows: TGCGCCAGCAGCCACAGCGGGAGGGGGAACTACGAGCAGTACTTC. Translation gives CASSHSGRGNYEQYF.